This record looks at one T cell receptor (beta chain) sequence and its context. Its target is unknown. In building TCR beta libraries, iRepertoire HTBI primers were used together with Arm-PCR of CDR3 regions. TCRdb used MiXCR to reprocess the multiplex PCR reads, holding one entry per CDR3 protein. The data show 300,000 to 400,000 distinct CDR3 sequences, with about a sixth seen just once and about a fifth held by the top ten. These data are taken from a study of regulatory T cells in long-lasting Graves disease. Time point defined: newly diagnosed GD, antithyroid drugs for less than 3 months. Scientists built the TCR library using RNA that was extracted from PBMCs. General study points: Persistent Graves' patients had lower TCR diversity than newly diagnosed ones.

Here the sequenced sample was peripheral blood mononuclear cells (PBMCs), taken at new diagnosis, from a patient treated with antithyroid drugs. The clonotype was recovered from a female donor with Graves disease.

Here the CDR3 reads CASWGGQETQYF. Here the CDR3 DNA reads TGTGCCAGCTGGGGGGGCCAAGAGACCCAGTACTTC. The rearrangement links TRBV2 to TRBJ2-5; 7 bases are a match to TRBD2. Per germline, CDR1 SNHLY and CDR2 FYNNEI. The CDR3 spans 12 residues. The V gene end was trimmed by 8 bases and the J gene end by 1 base; junction bases not matched to a gene: 1.